The 10 T cell receptor beta chains in this list originate from one sample, sequenced in a study of regulatory T cells in long-lasting Graves disease. Assembly of TCR beta libraries relied on iRepertoire HTBI primers together with Arm-PCR of CDR3 regions. MiXCR was run by TCRdb on the multiplex PCR reads, yielding one entry per CDR3 protein. The sample contains 350,000 to 500,000 distinct CDR3 sequences, roughly 15% of which appear only once. The time point here: newly diagnosed GD, antithyroid drugs for less than 3 months. After RNA was extracted from PBMCs, the TCR library was made from it. This sample was also put to use in a study of T cells in Graves' hyperthyroidism and ophthalmopathy.

This specimen consisted of peripheral blood mononuclear cells (PBMCs), obtained at new diagnosis, from a patient treated with antithyroid drugs. These receptors originate from a woman aged 45 to 65 with Graves disease.

The V and J genes are TRBV11-2 and TRBJ2-7, with TRBD2 matching 7 bases. This CDR3 has 17 amino acids. Germline V gene data show CDR1 as SGHAT and CDR2 as FQNNGV. Trimming took 5 bases from V and 3 from J; bases not matched to a gene: 16. The DNA for the CDR3 is TGTGCCAGCAGCCAAGACCGCCCTAGAGGGAGGGACTACGAGCAGTACTTC. Translating it yields CASSQDRPRGRDYEQYF. The variable domain in full, completed from reference TRBV11-2 and TRBJ2-7, reads EAGVAQSPRYKIIEKRQSVAFWCNPISGHATLYWYQQILGQGPKLLIQFQNNGVVDDSQLPKDRFSAERLKGVDSTLKIQPAKLEDSAVYLCASSQDRPRGRDYEQYFGPGTRLTVT.

This clonotype was seen many times. The chain combines TRBV5-5 with TRBJ2-3; possibly TRBD2 for D (6 bases). The V and J ends lost 4 bases and 0 bases respectively, with 12 bases between them. This CDR3 has 15 amino acids. Germline V gives CDR1 SGHKS, CDR2 YYEKEE (reference sequence). CDR3 residues: CASSRSGTSTDTQYF. CDR3 in DNA: TGTGCCAGCAGCCGATCCGGGACTAGCACAGATACGCAGTATTTT.

This clonotype was observed at least ten times. This chain uses TRBV3-1 with TRBJ2-4; a possible D gene is TRBD2 (6 bases). The ends were cut back, 4 bases at V and 1 base at J, with 11 bases in the middle. Looked up from germline, CDR1 is LGHDT and CDR2 is YNNKEL (reference sequence). The CDR3 has 15 amino acids. The CDR3 bases are TGTGCCAGCAGCCCCTGGAGGGGTGCCAAAAACATTCAGTACTTC. This gives the protein CASSPWRGAKNIQYF.

This clonotype occurred many times. V is TRBV10-3 and J is TRBJ2-1; D perhaps matches TRBD1 (5 bases). Germline CDR1 ENHRY, CDR2 SYGVKD. V was cut by 10 bases and J by 10 bases, with 20 bases left in between. CDR3 length: 13 residues. CDR3 nucleotide sequence: TGTGCCACCTGCGAGGTCGGACAATTGGAGCAGTTCTTC. This gives the protein CATCEVGQLEQFF.

The V and J genes are TRBV5-5 and TRBJ2-7; no firm D call. V was cut by 4 bases and J by 2 bases, with 7 bases left in between. The CDR3 consists of 12 residues. Per the germline V gene, CDR1 is SGHKS and CDR2 is YYEKEE (reference sequence). The CDR3 sequence is CASSPEPYEQYF. CDR3 nucleotides: TGTGCCAGCAGCCCAGAACCCTACGAGCAGTACTTC.

This clonotype has ten or more counts. This chain uses TRBV2 with TRBJ1-5; D remains ambiguous. V was pared by 6 bases and J by 1 base, with 7 bases between. The length of the CDR3 is 13 residues. CDR1 and CDR2 (germline): SNHLY, FYNNEI. The CDR3 loop reads CASRVESNQPQHF. The DNA for the CDR3 is TGTGCCAGCAGGGTAGAAAGCAATCAGCCCCAGCATTTT.

This clonotype appeared a few times. The chain carries TRBV29-1 and TRBJ1-5, with a possible D match to TRBD1 (5 bases). Trimming left V 4 bases short and J 6 bases short, with 10 bases between. The CDR3 runs 12 residues. The germline CDR1 and CDR2 sequences are SQVTM and ANQGSEA. CDR3: CSVGSGFQPQHF. In DNA form, the CDR3 reads TGCAGCGTTGGGTCAGGGTTTCAGCCCCAGCATTTT.

This clonotype was detected ten times or more. This rearrangement joins TRBV28 to TRBJ2-7; D remains unclear. This CDR3 spans 13 amino acids. V lost 3 bases to trimming and J lost 0 bases, with 6 bases between them. The germline V gene has CDR1 MDHEN and CDR2 SYDVKM. In DNA form, the CDR3 reads TGTGCCAGCAGTTTCGTCAGCTCCTACGAGCAGTACTTC. Translation: CASSFVSSYEQYF.

The table lists this clonotype with many counts. The genes are TRBV2 and TRBJ1-3; D call uncertain. The V end lost 5 bases, the J end lost 5 bases, and 25 bases lay between the germline ends. The germline gives CDR1 SNHLY, CDR2 FYNNEI. CDR3 length equals 18 residues. The chain's CDR3 is CASSQESDRERRRNTIYF. As DNA, the CDR3 is TGTGCCAGCAGTCAAGAGTCGGACCGGGAACGAAGAAGAAACACCATATATTTT.

This clonotype occurred many times. J is TRBJ2-7 and V is TRBV28; 7 nucleotides agree with TRBD1. Germline assignment: CDR1 MDHEN and CDR2 SYDVKM. There are 14 residues in the CDR3. V trimming: 3 bases; J trimming: 2 bases; junction bases outside the gene matches: 4. CDR3 sequence: CASSLQGEAYEQYF. CDR3 sequence (DNA): TGTGCCAGCAGTTTGCAGGGGGAAGCCTACGAGCAGTACTTC.